One and the same sample provided the 5 T cell receptor beta chains below, sequenced in a study of early T cells in non-severe SARS-CoV-2 infection. TCRdb reanalysed the 5' RACE reads using MiXCR and keeps one entry per CDR3 protein. This table holds tens of thousands of distinct CDR3 sequences, about 5% found once. Input material: whole blood. Receptors were obtained from an adult who was a healthcare worker with PCR-confirmed SARS-CoV-2 infection or an uninfected control (not recorded which).

The sample holds many counts of this clonotype. The chain joins TRBV2 to TRBJ2-3, with TRBD2 matching 12 bases. This CDR3 comprises 23 residues. In germline, CDR1 is SNHLY, CDR2 FYNNEI. The trim removed 7 bases at V and 0 bases at J, leaving 26 bases unmatched. The CDR3: CASTLPLGLAGSRSNHSTDTQYF. DNA for the CDR3: TGTGCCAGCACTCTTCCTCTCGGACTAGCGGGGAGTCGTTCCAATCATAGCACAGATACGCAGTATTTT. Combining the CDR3 with reference TRBV2 and TRBJ2-3 gives the whole variable domain EPEVTQTPSHQVTQMGQEVILRCVPISNHLYFYWYRQILGQKVEFLVSFYNNEISEKSEIFDDQFSVERPDGSNFTLKIRSTKLEDSAMYFCASTLPLGLAGSRSNHSTDTQYFGPGTRLTVL.

In its sample, this clonotype is medium-sized. This chain connects TRBV4-1 to TRBJ2-1; D uncertain. The CDR3 extends over 14 amino acids. Per the germline V gene, CDR1 is MGHRA and CDR2 is YSYEKL. The germline V and J ends were trimmed by 1 base and 3 bases, with 7 bases remaining between them. CDR3 nucleotide sequence: TGCGCCAGCAGCCAAGTGATAGGCTACAATGAGCAGTTCTTC. Its translation is CASSQVIGYNEQFF.

This clonotype appeared many times. This rearrangement joins TRBV15 to TRBJ1-5; 8 bases are a match to TRBD1. CDR3 length: 14 residues. Germline V gene lookup returns CDR1 LNHNV and CDR2 YYDKDF (reference sequence). Trimming removed 4 bases from V and 9 bases from J; junction bases left unmatched: 8. Written as DNA, the CDR3 is TGTGCCACCAGCAACAGGGGGTATCCTGGGCCCCAGCATTTT. It codes for CATSNRGYPGPQHF. The full variable domain, in which reference TRBV15 and TRBJ1-5 provide the parts outside the CDR3, is DAMVIQNPRYQVTQFGKPVTLSCSQTLNHNVMYWYQQKSSQAPKLLFHYYDKDFNNEADTPDNFQSRRPNTSFCFLDIRSPGLGDTAMYLCATSNRGYPGPQHFGDGTRLSIL.

This chain joins TRBV24-1 and TRBJ2-3, with D tentatively TRBD1 or TRBD2 (6 bases each). CDR1 is KGHDR, CDR2 SFDVKD, per germline. The CDR3 is 15 residues long. Trimming pared 4 bases from V and 5 bases from J, leaving 15 bases between. CDR3 in amino acids: CATSEGGTIQDTQYF. In DNA, the CDR3 is TGTGCCACCAGTGAAGGGGGGACAATCCAAGATACGCAGTATTTT.

This clonotype was seen repeatedly, ten times or more. The chain uses TRBV6-1 and TRBJ2-1; no definite D call. The length of the CDR3 is 16 residues. V was shortened by 3 bases and J by 0 bases, with 12 bases between the two germline ends. The germline CDR1 and CDR2 sequences are MNHNS and SASEGT. The CDR3, as DNA: TGTGCCAGCAGTGATATGGGAATCAGCTCCTACAATGAGCAGTTCTTC. Translated: CASSDMGISSYNEQFF.